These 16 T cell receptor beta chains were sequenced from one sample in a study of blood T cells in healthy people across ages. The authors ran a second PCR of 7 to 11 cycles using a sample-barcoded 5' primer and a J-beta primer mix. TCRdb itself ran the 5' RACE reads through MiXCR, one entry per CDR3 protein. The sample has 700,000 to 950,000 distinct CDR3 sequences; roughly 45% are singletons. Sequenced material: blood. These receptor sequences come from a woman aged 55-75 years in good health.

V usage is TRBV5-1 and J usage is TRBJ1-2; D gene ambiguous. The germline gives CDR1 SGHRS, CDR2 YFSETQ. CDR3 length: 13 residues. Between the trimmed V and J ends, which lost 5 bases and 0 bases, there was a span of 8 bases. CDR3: CASSFGANYGYTF. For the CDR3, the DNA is TGCGCCAGCAGTTTCGGGGCTAACTATGGCTACACCTTC.

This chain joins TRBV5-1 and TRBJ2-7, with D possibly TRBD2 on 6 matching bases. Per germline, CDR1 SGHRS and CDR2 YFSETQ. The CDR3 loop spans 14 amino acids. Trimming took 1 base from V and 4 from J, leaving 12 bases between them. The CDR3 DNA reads TGCGCCAGCAGCTTGCACGACCGGGGGTACGAGCAGTACTTC. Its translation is CASSLHDRGYEQYF.

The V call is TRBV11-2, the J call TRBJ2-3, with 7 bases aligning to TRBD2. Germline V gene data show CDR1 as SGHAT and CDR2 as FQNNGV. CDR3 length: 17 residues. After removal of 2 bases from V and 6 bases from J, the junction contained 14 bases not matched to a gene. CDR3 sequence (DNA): TGTGCCAGCAGCTTAAGACGTCCCAGCGGGGCGGCTGATACGCAGTATTTT. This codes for CASSLRRPSGAADTQYF.

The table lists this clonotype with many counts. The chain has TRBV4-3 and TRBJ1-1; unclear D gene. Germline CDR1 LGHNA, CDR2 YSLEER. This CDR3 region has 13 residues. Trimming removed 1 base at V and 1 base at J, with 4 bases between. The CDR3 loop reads CASSQGENTEAFF. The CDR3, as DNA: TGCGCCAGCAGCCAAGGAGAGAACACTGAAGCTTTCTTT.

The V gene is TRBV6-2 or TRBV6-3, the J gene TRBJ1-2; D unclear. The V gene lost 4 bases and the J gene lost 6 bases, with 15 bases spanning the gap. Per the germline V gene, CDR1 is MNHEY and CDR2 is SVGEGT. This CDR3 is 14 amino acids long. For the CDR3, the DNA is TGTGCCAGCAGTTCTCCCACAAAGAACCATGGCTACACCTTC. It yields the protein CASSSPTKNHGYTF.

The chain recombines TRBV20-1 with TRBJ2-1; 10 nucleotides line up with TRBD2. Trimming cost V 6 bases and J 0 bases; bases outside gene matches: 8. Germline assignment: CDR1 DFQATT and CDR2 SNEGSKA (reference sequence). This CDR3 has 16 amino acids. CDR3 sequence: CSARSASGSSYNEQFF. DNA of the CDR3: TGCAGTGCCCGTTCCGCTAGCGGGAGCTCCTACAATGAGCAGTTCTTC.

The CDR3 loop is CASSLRLDLTEQFF. CDR3 in DNA: TGTGCCAGCAGCTTAAGACTAGATCTCACTGAGCAGTTCTTC. The chain is built from TRBV7-2 and TRBJ2-1, with D maybe TRBD2 (6 bases). In germline, CDR1 is SGHTA, CDR2 FQGNSA. There are 14 residues in the CDR3. V was cut by 2 bases and J by 9 bases, with 14 bases left in between.

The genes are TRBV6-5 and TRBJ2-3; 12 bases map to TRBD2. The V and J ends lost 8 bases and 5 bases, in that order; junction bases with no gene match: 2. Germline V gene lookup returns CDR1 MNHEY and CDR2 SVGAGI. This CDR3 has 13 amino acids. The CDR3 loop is CASGGLAGDTQYF. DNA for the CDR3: TGTGCCAGCGGGGGACTAGCGGGAGATACGCAGTATTTT.

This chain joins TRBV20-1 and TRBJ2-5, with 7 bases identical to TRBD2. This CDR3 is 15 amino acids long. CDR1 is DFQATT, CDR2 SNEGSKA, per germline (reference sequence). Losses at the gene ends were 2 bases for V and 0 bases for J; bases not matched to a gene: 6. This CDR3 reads CSARPGLRYQETQYF. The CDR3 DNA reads TGCAGTGCTAGACCGGGACTACGGTACCAAGAGACCCAGTACTTC.

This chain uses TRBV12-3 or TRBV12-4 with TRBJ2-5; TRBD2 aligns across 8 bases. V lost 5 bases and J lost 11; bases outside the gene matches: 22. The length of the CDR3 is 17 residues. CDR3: CASSLPRGAGEYNEQYF. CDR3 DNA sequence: TGTGCCAGCAGTCTACCCCGGGGAGCGGGGGAGTACAATGAGCAGTACTTC.

The CDR3 DNA reads as TGTGCCACCAGCGGCGGGACTAGCGGTAAAACGGAGACCCAGTACTTC. Amino acids: CATSGGTSGKTETQYF. The chain carries TRBV15 and TRBJ2-7; TRBD2 matches at 11 bases. Near its end, the DNA agrees better with TRBJ2-5, so the J call may be wrong. Looked up from germline, CDR1 is LNHNV and CDR2 is YYDKDF (reference sequence). The CDR3 extends over 16 amino acids.

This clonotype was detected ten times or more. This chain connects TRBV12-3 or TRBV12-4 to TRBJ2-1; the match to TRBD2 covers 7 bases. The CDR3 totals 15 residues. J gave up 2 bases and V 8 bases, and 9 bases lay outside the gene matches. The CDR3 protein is CASRGRGRAYNEQFF. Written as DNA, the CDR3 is TGTGCCAGCCGCGGAAGAGGGAGGGCCTACAATGAGCAGTTCTTC.

CDR3 residues: CSARGGGRLEQYF. CDR3 sequence (DNA): TGCAGTGCTAGGGGCGGGGGCCGGCTTGAGCAGTACTTC. The V gene is TRBV20-1, the J gene TRBJ2-7; D is perhaps TRBD2 (7 bases). This CDR3 spans 13 amino acids. Germline CDR1 is DFQATT and CDR2 is SNEGSKA (reference sequence). V was trimmed by 3 bases and J by 7 bases, leaving 16 bases between them.

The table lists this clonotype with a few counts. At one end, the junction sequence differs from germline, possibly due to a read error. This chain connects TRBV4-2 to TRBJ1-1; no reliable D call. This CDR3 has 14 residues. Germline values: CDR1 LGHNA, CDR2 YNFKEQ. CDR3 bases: TGTGCCAGCAACCAAGAGTACGGGAACACTGAAGCTTTCTTT. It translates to CASNQEYGNTEAFF.

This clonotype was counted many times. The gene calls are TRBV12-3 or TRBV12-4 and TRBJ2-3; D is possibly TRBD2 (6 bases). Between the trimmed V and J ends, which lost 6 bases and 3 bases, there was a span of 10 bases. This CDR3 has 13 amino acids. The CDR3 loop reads CASSFGGTDTQYF. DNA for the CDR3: TGTGCCAGCAGCTTCGGGGGAACAGATACGCAGTATTTT.

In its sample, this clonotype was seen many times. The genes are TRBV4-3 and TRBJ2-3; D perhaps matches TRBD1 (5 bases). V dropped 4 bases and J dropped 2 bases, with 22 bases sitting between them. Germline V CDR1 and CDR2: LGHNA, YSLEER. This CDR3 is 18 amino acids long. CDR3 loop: CASSRSTAGLVVTDTQYF. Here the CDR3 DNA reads TGCGCCAGCAGCCGGTCGACGGCAGGGTTGGTGGTCACAGATACGCAGTATTTT.